Listed below are T cell receptor beta chains from one sample, sequenced in a study of T cell responses to AZD1222 COVID-19 vaccine. Sequencing used immunoSEQ multiplex PCR; TCRdb keeps in-frame clones, though not all of them. The sample has 150,000 to 200,000 clones; 85% to 95% are singletons. The sequences come from peripheral blood, collected on day 0 of AZD1222 vaccination. The receptors shown here come from an adult in good health. Both conserved end residues are part of each CDR3. A D gene is named only where the DNA matches it firmly. Not every row has a clone size; where given, it reads once, few, many or a size class.

d_call	v_call	j_call	clone_size	cdr3_nt	cdr3_aa
TRBD1	TRBV20-1	TRBJ1-5	-	TGCAGTGCTAGTCAGGGGGCTTATAGCAATCAGCCCCAGCATTTT	CSASQGAYSNQPQHF
TRBD1	TRBV18	TRBJ2-7	-	TGTGCCAGCTCCGGGACAGGGGAAGGCGAGCAGTACTTC	CASSGTGEGEQYF
-	TRBV4-1	TRBJ2-5	-	TGCGCCAGCAGCCAAGATGCAGGGGCCCGGGGCCCAGAGACCCAGTACTTC	CASSQDAGARGPETQYF
-	TRBV25-1	TRBJ1-2	-	TGTGCCAGCAGTCCCCGGCCGGGGAACTATGGCTACACCTTC	CASSPRPGNYGYTF
-	TRBV20-1	TRBJ1-6	-	TGCAGTGCTGGTGGGGCCCGCGGGACCAATTCACCCCTCCACTTT	CSAGGARGTNSPLHF
TRBD1	TRBV6-1	TRBJ1-6	-	TGTGCCAGCAGTGAAGAGAGACAGGGTTCACCCCTCCACTTT	CASSEERQGSPLHF
-	TRBV18	TRBJ1-4	-	TGTGCCAGCTCACCACCGGGGACAACTAATGAAAAACTGTTTTTT	CASSPPGTTNEKLFF
-	TRBV7-8	TRBJ2-2	-	TGTGCCAGCAGGGACAGGGAGGGCGGGGAGCTGTTTTTT	CASRDREGGELFF
TRBD1	TRBV6-5	TRBJ1-5	-	TGTGCCAGCAGTTCCCTGACAGGGTCATTCCTGCCCCAGCATTTT	CASSSLTGSFLPQHF
-	TRBV24-1	TRBJ2-7	-	TGTGCCACCCCTGACAGGAGTTTCTCCTACGAGCAGTACTTC	CATPDRSFSYEQYF
-	TRBV19	TRBJ2-2	once	TGTGCCAGTAGTCGATACGGGGGCGCGGGCACCGGGGAGCTGTTTTTT	CASSRYGGAGTGELFF
-	TRBV28	TRBJ1-1	once	TGTGCCAGCAGTACGCCACAGGGGAACACTGAAGCTTTCTTT	CASSTPQGNTEAFF
-	TRBV10-3	TRBJ1-2	-	TGTGCCATTGACAGAGAGGGGGACTATGGCTACACCTTC	CAIDREGDYGYTF
-	TRBV7-3	TRBJ2-3	-	TGTGCCAGCAGCTCAACCGGGTATAGCACAGATACGCAGTATTTT	CASSSTGYSTDTQYF